This T cell receptor (beta chain) is drawn from a study of blood T cell repertoires in COVID-19. About the research overall: The origin of the acute and convalescent COVID-19 samples was the United States, Italy and Spain. The cDNA or gDNA used as material had been derived from T cells, B-cell-depleted T cells, or PBMCs.

The germline CDR1 and CDR2 sequences are KGHSH and LQKENI. J lost 6 bases, V lost 4 bases, and 7 bases had no gene match. The CDR3 consists of 15 residues. As processed by the authors: Amplified reference gene primers provided the basis for estimating nucleated cell counts. The table came from immunoSEQ multiplex PCR; TCRdb's copy has only in-frame clones and leaves some out. V and J calls plus clone size are reproduced from that table; the DNA served to infer D and trimming. The sample carries approximately 260,000 clones, about 90% recorded once. The chain combines TRBV18 with TRBJ2-1; 9 positions agree with TRBD2. The sample taken for sequencing was peripheral blood. The clonotype originates from a man aged 60-69 years who had recovered from COVID-19. This chain's CDR3 is CASSLQAGGINEQFF. In nucleotides, the CDR3 is TGTGCCAGCTCACTCCAAGCGGGGGGCATCAATGAGCAGTTCTTC.